This entry lists 15 T cell receptor beta chains sequenced from one sample in a study of cytomegalovirus exposure and HLA in healthy donors. Assay: immunoSEQ multiplex PCR; the TCRdb copy retains only in-frame clones and omits some. The sample records fewer than 200,000 clones, approximately 86% being singletons. Sequencing used PBMCs. The receptors come from a woman aged 18-35 years in good health and CMV-seronegative.

The rearrangement uses TRBV5-4 and TRBJ2-7, with 9 bases that match TRBD2. J was trimmed by 7 bases and V by 2 bases; bases with no gene match: 10. This CDR3 has 15 amino acids. CDR1 and CDR2 from the germline V gene are SGHNT and YYREEE (reference sequence). The CDR3: CASSFRAGGPREQYF. The CDR3 DNA follows: TGTGCCAGCAGCTTCCGGGCGGGAGGGCCCAGGGAGCAGTACTTC.

V usage is TRBV18 and J usage is TRBJ2-7; TRBD2 agrees at 11 bases. V shed 6 bases and J 3 bases; nucleotides not matched to a gene: 7. CDR1 and CDR2 from the germline V gene are KGHSH and LQKENI. This CDR3 region has 15 residues. The CDR3 sequence is CASSQTGTSGYEQYF. The CDR3 DNA reads as TGTGCCAGCTCCCAGACCGGGACTAGCGGCTACGAGCAGTACTTC.

V and J are TRBV27 and TRBJ1-3; possible D gene TRBD1, 5 bases. V lost 5 bases and J lost 4, with 12 bases in between. The CDR3 runs 14 residues. Germline values: CDR1 MNHEY, CDR2 SMNVEV (reference sequence). The CDR3 DNA reads as TGTGCCAGCAGTCCTCTCGGGGGGGGAAACACCATATATTTT. As protein: CASSPLGGGNTIYF.

In its sample, this clone was seen a few times. The chain combines TRBV4-1 with TRBJ1-2; D may be TRBD1 (6 bases). Germline V lookup: CDR1 MGHRA, CDR2 YSYEKL. V gave up 0 bases and J gave up 8 bases, with 7 bases separating them. This CDR3 spans 12 amino acids. CDR3 region: CASSQDQGGYTF. The CDR3, as DNA: TGCGCCAGCAGCCAAGACCAGGGGGGCTACACCTTC.

This rearrangement joins TRBV19 to TRBJ1-5, with D unclear. The germline V and J ends were trimmed by 6 bases and 6 bases, with 12 bases remaining between them. This CDR3 has 13 residues. The V gene's germline CDR1 is LNHDA and CDR2 SQIVND (reference sequence). CDR3 nucleotides: TGTGCCAGTAGGAGAGGACTGATTCAGCCCCAGCATTTT. Its translation: CASRRGLIQPQHF. Using reference TRBV19 and TRBJ1-5 for the parts outside the CDR3, the full variable domain is DGGITQSPKYLFRKEGQNVTLSCEQNLNHDAMYWYRQDPGQGLRLIYYSQIVNDFQKGDIAEGYSVSREKKESFPLTVTSAQKNPTAFYLCASRRGLIQPQHFGDGTRLSIL.

The rearrangement joins TRBV18 to TRBJ1-3; TRBD1 aligns across 8 bases. The germline V gene has CDR1 KGHSH and CDR2 LQKENI. The CDR3 has 16 residues. J lost 4 bases, V lost 3 bases, and 8 bases had no gene match. CDR3 sequence (DNA): TGTGCCAGCTCACCTACGACAGGGGAAGGGGGAAACACCATATATTTT. It codes for CASSPTTGEGGNTIYF.

The chain combines TRBV5-6 with TRBJ2-3, with D possibly matching TRBD1 (7 bases). Per the germline V gene, CDR1 is SGHDT and CDR2 is YYEEEE. V was trimmed by 2 bases and J by 5 bases, leaving 18 bases between them. This CDR3 contains 16 residues. CDR3 bases: TGTGCCAGCAGCTTCATTCTACAGGGGAGGATAGATACGCAGTATTTT. It encodes CASSFILQGRIDTQYF.

This clone was counted once. The rearrangement uses TRBV5-4 and TRBJ2-1; 8 nucleotides agree with TRBD2. The ends lost 0 bases at V and 6 bases at J; junction bases unmatched: 11. This CDR3 contains 17 residues. Germline CDR1 is SGHNT and CDR2 is YYREEE (reference sequence). CDR3 loop: CASSLEGAGRAGNEQFF. In nucleotides, the CDR3 is TGTGCCAGCAGCTTGGAAGGTGCCGGGAGGGCGGGCAATGAGCAGTTCTTC. Variable domain in full (rest from reference TRBV5-4 and TRBJ2-1): ETGVTQSPTHLIKTRGQQVTLRCSSQSGHNTVSWYQQALGQGPQFIFQYYREEENGRGNFPPRFSGLQFPNYSSELNVNALELDDSALYLCASSLEGAGRAGNEQFFGPGTRLTVL.

This sequence joins TRBV7-2 and TRBJ1-1; possibly TRBD1 for D (6 bases). The CDR3 has 15 residues. Trimming removed 5 bases from V and 5 bases from J, with 18 bases in between. The germline CDR1 and CDR2 sequences are SGHTA and FQGNSA. The CDR3 loop is CASSDSGGRRTEAFF. For the CDR3, the DNA is TGTGCCAGCAGCGATAGCGGGGGGCGTCGGACTGAAGCTTTCTTT.

The chain couples TRBV29-1 to TRBJ2-3; D call uncertain. Trimming took 4 bases from V and 6 from J, leaving 8 bases between them. Germline assignment: CDR1 SQVTM and CDR2 ANQGSEA. CDR3 size: 11 residues. The CDR3 loop is CSVGALDTQYF. The CDR3 nucleotides are TGCAGCGTTGGGGCTTTGGATACGCAGTATTTT.

The chain couples TRBV14 to TRBJ1-2; 8 bases line up with TRBD1. The junction had 5 bases not matched to a gene; V was cut back by 5 bases and J by 3 bases. The CDR3 is 14 amino acids. CDR1 and CDR2 (germline): SGHDN, FVKESK. The DNA for the CDR3 is TGTGCCAGCAGCGCGGACAGGGAGGACTATGGCTACACCTTC. Translation gives CASSADREDYGYTF.

The V call is TRBV4-2, the J call TRBJ1-1, with 7 bases that match TRBD1. The CDR3 extends over 14 amino acids. The V gene's germline CDR1 is LGHNA and CDR2 YNFKEQ. After removal of 4 bases from V and 4 bases from J, the junction contained 6 bases not matched to a gene. The CDR3 loop reads CASSPEQGGTEAFF. In DNA, the CDR3 is TGTGCCAGCAGCCCAGAGCAGGGGGGCACTGAAGCTTTCTTT.

This sequence joins TRBV9 and TRBJ1-1; 9 nucleotides agree with TRBD1. The length of the CDR3 is 19 residues. Germline V gene sequence: CDR1 SGDLS, CDR2 YYNGEE. V dropped 3 bases and J dropped 1; count of bases not matched to a gene: 16. CDR3 amino acids: CASSAHYRGRDGANTEAFF. As DNA, the CDR3 is TGTGCCAGCAGCGCTCATTACAGGGGGCGGGACGGTGCGAACACTGAAGCTTTCTTT.

The chain joins TRBV7-9 to TRBJ2-3; no firm D call. Germline V gene data show CDR1 as SEHNR and CDR2 as FQNEAQ (reference sequence). CDR3 length: 13 amino acids. Trimming removed 4 bases from V and 0 bases from J, with 5 bases in between. This CDR3 is CASSSMSTDTQYF. The CDR3 coding sequence is TGTGCCAGCAGCTCTATGAGCACAGATACGCAGTATTTT.

The CDR3 DNA reads as TGTGCCAGCAGTGGGCGGACAGAAACGACTCGGAACACTGAAGCTTTCTTT. It translates to CASSGRTETTRNTEAFF. The rearrangement joins TRBV6-1 to TRBJ1-1; D is possibly TRBD1 (6 bases). V was trimmed by 4 bases and J by 1 base, leaving 19 bases between them. The length of the CDR3 is 17 residues. The germline V gene has CDR1 MNHNS and CDR2 SASEGT.